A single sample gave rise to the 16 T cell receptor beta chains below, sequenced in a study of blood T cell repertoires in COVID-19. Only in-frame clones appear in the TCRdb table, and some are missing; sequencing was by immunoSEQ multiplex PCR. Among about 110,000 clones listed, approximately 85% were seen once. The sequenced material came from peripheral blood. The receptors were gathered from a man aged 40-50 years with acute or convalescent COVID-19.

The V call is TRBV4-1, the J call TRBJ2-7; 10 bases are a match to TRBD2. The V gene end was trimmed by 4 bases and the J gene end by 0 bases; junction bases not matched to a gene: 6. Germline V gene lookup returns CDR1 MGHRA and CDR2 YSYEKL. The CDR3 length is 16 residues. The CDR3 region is CASSPRTSGFSYEQYF. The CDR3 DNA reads TGCGCCAGCAGCCCCCGGACTAGCGGATTCTCCTACGAGCAGTACTTC.

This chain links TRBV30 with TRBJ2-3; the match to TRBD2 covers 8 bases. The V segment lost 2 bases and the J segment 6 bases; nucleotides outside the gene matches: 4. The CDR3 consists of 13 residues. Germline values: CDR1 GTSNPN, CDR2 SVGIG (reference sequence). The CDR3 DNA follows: TGTGCCTGGAGTTCCGGGGGGGTGGATACGCAGTATTTT. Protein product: CAWSSGGVDTQYF.

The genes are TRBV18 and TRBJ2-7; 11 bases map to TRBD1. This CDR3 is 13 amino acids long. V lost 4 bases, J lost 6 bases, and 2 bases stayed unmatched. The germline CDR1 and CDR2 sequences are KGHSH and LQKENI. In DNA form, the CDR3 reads TGTGCCAGCTCACGGGACAGGGGGGGCGAGCAGTACTTC. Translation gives CASSRDRGGEQYF.

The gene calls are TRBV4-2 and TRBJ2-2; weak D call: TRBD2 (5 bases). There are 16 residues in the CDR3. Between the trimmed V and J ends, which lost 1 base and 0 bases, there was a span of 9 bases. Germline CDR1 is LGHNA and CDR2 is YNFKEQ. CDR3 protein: CASSQVPLANTGELFF. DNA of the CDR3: TGTGCCAGCAGCCAAGTTCCACTAGCGAACACCGGGGAGCTGTTTTTT.

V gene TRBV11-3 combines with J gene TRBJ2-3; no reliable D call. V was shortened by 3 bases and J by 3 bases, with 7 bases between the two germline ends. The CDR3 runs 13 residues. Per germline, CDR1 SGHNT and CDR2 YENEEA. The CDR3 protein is CASSFDGTDTQYF. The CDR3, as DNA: TGTGCCAGCAGCTTCGACGGGACAGATACGCAGTATTTT.

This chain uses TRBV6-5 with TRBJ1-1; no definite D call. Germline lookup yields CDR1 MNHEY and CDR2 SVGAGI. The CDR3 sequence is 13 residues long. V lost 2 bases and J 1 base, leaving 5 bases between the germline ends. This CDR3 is CASSYGQNTEAFF. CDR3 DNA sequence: TGTGCCAGCAGTTACGGGCAGAACACTGAAGCTTTCTTT.

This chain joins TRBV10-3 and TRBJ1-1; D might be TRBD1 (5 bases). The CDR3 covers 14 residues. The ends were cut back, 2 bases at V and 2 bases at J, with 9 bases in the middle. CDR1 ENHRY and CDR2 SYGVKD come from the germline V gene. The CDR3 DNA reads TGTGCCATCAGTGAGGAGACAGCCAACACTGAAGCTTTCTTT. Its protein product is CAISEETANTEAFF.

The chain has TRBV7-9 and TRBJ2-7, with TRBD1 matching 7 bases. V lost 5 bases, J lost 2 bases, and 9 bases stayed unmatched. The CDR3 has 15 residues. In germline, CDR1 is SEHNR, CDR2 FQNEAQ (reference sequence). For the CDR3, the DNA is TGTGCCAGCAGCGACATGGGACAGATCCCCTACGAGCAGTACTTC. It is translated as CASSDMGQIPYEQYF.

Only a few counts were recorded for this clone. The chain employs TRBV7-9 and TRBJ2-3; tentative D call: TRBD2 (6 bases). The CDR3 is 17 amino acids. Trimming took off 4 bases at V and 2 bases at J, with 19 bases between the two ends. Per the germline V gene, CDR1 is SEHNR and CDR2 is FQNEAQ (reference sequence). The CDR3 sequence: CASSSPAGRSYTDTQYF. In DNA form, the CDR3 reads TGTGCCAGCAGCTCCCCCGCGGGGCGATCCTACACAGATACGCAGTATTTT. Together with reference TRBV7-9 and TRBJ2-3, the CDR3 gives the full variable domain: DTGVSQNPRHKITKRGQNVTFRCDPISEHNRLYWYRQTLGQGPEFLTYFQNEAQLEKSRLLSDRFSAERPKGSFSTLEIQRTEQGDSAMYLCASSSPAGRSYTDTQYFGPGTRLTVL.

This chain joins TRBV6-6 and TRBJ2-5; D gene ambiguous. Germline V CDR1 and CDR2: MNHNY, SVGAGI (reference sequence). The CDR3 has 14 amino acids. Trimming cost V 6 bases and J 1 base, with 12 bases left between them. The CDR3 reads CASSPHTPQETQYF. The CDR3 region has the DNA TGTGCCAGCAGCCCTCACACGCCCCAAGAGACCCAGTACTTC.

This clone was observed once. CDR3 loop: CATYRGAGETQYF. CDR3 DNA: TGTGCCACCTACAGGGGCGCGGGGGAGACCCAGTACTTC. The chain employs TRBV6-6 and TRBJ2-5; D is possibly TRBD1 (7 bases). Germline V gives CDR1 MNHNY, CDR2 SVGAGI (reference sequence). The germline V and J ends were trimmed by 10 bases and 5 bases, with 17 bases remaining between them. The CDR3 runs to 13 residues.

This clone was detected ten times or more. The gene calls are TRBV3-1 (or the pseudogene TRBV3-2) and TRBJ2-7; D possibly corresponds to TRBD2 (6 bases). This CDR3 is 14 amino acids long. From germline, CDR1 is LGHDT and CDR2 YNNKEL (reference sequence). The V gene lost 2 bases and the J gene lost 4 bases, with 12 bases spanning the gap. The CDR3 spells CASSQPGLQYEQYF. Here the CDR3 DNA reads TGTGCCAGCAGCCAACCGGGACTGCAATACGAGCAGTACTTC.

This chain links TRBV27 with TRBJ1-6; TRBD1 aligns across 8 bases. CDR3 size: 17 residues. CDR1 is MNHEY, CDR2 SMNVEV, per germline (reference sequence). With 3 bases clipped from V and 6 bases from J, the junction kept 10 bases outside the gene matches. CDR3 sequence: CASSLDRAYETNSPLHF. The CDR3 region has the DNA TGTGCCAGCAGTTTGGACAGGGCATATGAGACTAATTCACCCCTCCACTTT.

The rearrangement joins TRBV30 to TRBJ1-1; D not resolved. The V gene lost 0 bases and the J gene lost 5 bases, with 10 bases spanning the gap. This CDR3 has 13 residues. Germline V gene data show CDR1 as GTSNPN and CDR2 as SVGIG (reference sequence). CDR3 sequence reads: CAWSVLRGTEAFF. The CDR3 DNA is TGTGCCTGGAGTGTCCTCCGAGGGACTGAAGCTTTCTTT.

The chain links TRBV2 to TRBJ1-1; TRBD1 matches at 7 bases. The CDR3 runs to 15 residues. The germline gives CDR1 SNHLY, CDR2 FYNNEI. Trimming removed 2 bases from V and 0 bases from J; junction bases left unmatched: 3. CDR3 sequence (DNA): TGTGCCAGCAGTGAAAAGGGGGCTATGAACACTGAAGCTTTCTTT. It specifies CASSEKGAMNTEAFF.

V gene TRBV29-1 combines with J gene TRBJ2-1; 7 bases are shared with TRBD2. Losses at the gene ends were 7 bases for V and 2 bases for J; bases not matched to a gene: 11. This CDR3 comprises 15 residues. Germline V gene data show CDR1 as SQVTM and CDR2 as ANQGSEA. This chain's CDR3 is CSGEGLLAAYNEQFF. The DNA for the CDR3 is TGCAGCGGCGAGGGGCTGCTAGCGGCCTACAATGAGCAGTTCTTC.